This TCR beta chain was retrieved from a study of T-cell reconstitution after alpha-beta-depleted transplantation in children. Unique molecular identifiers were incorporated during preparation of the TCRbeta library. One entry per CDR3 protein results from TCRdb running MiXCR on the PCR reads. The table includes 200,000 to 300,000 distinct CDR3 sequences, about 12% detected once. V shed 0 bases and J shed 0 bases, with 11 bases lying between them. The CDR3 consists of 16 residues. Germline CDR1 and CDR2: SGHKS and YYEKEE (reference sequence). In this sample, this clonotype turned up many times. V and J are TRBV5-5 and TRBJ2-3; D is unresolved. This specimen consisted of PBMCs from the stem cell graft donor, obtained from the stem cell graft. This TCR came from a human donor who donated a stem cell graft to a child with acute lymphoblastic leukemia. The CDR3, as DNA: TGTGCCAGCAGCTTGGTCTGGGCCCCTAGCACAGATACGCAGTATTTT. This translates into CASSLVWAPSTDTQYF. The full variable domain, completed using reference TRBV5-5 and TRBJ2-3, is DAGVTQSPTHLIKTRGQQVTLRCSPISGHKSVSWYQQVLGQGPQFIFQYYEKEERGRGNFPDRFSARQFPNYSSELNVNALLLGDSALYLCASSLVWAPSTDTQYFGPGTRLTVL.